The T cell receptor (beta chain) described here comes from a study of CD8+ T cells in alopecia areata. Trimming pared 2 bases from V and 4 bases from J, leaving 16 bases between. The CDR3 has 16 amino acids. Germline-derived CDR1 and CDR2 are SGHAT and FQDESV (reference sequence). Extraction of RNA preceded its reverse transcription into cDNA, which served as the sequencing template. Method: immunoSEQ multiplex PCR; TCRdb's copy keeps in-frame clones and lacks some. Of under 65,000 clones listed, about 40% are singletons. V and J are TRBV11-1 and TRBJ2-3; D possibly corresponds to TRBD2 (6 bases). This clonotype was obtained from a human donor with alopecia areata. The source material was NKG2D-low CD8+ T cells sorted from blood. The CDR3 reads CASSLYGSLSADTQYF. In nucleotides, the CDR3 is TGTGCCAGCAGCTTATACGGGAGTCTTTCGGCAGATACGCAGTATTTT.